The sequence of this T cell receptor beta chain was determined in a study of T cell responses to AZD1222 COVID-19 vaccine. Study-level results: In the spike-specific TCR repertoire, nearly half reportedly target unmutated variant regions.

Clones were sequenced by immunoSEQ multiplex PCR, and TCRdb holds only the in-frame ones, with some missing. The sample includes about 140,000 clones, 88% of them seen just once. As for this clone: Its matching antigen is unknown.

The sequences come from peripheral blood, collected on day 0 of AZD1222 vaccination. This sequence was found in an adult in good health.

The CDR3, as DNA: TGCGCCAGCAGCTACAGGGCCATGAACACTGAAGCTTTCTTT. The encoded protein is CASSYRAMNTEAFF. The rearrangement joins TRBV5-1 to TRBJ1-1; D might be TRBD1 (6 bases). The CDR3 covers 14 residues. V lost 3 bases, J lost 0 bases, and 9 bases lay in between. Germline V gene sequence: CDR1 SGHRS, CDR2 YFSETQ.